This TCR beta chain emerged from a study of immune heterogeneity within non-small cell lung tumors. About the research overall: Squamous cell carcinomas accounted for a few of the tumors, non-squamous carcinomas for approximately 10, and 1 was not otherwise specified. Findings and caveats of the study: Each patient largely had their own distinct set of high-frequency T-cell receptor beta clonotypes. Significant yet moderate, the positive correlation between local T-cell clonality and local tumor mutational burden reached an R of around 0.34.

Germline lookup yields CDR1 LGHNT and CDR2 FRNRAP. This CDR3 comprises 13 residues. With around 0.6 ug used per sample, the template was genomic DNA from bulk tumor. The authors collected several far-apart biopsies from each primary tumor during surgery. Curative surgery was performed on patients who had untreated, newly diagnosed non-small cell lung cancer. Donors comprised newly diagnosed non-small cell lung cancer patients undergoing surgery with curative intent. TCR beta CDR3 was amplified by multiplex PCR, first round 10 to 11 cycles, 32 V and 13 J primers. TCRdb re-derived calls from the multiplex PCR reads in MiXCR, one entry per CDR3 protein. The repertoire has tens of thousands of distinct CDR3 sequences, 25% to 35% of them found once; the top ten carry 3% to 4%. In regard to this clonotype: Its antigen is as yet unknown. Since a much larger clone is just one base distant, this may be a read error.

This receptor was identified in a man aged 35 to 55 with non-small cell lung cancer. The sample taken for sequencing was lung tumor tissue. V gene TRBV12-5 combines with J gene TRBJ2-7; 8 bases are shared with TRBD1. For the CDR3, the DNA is TGTGCTACTGGTTGGACAGGGCTCAACGAGCAGTACTTC. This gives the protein CATGWTGLNEQYF.